The clone carrying this T cell receptor beta chain was counted at least ten times. These data are taken from a study of molecular identifiers for immune sequencing clone quantification. V was trimmed by 2 bases and J by 4 bases, leaving 11 bases between them. Germline V CDR1 and CDR2: MGHDK, SYGVNS. CDR3 length equals 14 residues. Using its own MiXCR run on the PCR reads, TCRdb lists one record per CDR3 protein. The sample carries approximately 590,000 distinct CDR3 sequences, roughly 27% recorded once. Material for sequencing was naive CD8+ T cells from blood, with Jurkat cell RNA spiked in. Subset noted: FACS-sorted CD8+CD4-CCR7+CD45RA+ naive T cells. This TCR was sampled from a human donor in good health. Some libraries in this study had Jurkat cell RNA spiked in. The chain combines TRBV25-1 with TRBJ1-1; possible D gene TRBD1, 5 bases. CDR3 DNA sequence: TGTGCCAGCAGTGAAAATGGAGGGGTCACTGAAGCTTTCTTT. This gives the protein CASSENGGVTEAFF.